This TCR beta chain originates from a study of cytomegalovirus exposure and HLA in healthy donors. PCR involved 60 Vbeta and 13 Jbeta primers. Using immunoSEQ multiplex PCR, the repertoire was profiled, and TCRdb retains in-frame clones only, with some absent. The sample lists over 150,000 clones, approximately 84% occurring once. This clone was detected once. The receptor was derived from a man younger than 35 in good health and CMV-seronegative. Sequencing was performed on PBMCs.

The CDR3, as DNA: TGTGCCACCAGCCCCAGAATGAATAATGAAAAACTGTTTTTT. Protein sequence: CATSPRMNNEKLFF. The chain uses TRBV15 and TRBJ1-4, with no clear D. Looked up from germline, CDR1 is LNHNV and CDR2 is YYDKDF (reference sequence). Between the trimmed V and J ends, which lost 5 bases and 4 bases, there was a span of 11 bases. The CDR3 has 14 residues.